Reported below is one T cell receptor (beta chain). The antigen is undetermined. The CDR3 is made up of 18 amino acids. Between the trimmed V and J ends, which lost 2 bases and 2 bases, there was a span of 19 bases. The germline gives CDR1 SGHAT, CDR2 FQNNGV. TCRdb keeps only in-frame clones here, not all; method: immunoSEQ multiplex PCR. The repertoire has millions of clones, 85% to 95% of them found once; the top ten carry under 0.15%. The source of the sample is a study of shared clonotypes between healthy human individuals. Broader study findings: Only a few donors were included, so the genetic and exposure-history diversity represented was limited. Tissue TCR repertoires likely differ from these blood-only repertoires. Generation of non-shared clonotypes was less probable than generation of clonotypes shared by all four donors.

The rearrangement uses TRBV11-2 and TRBJ1-3, with D perhaps matching TRBD1 (5 bases). Sequences were obtained from naive CD4+ T cells sorted from blood. Subset described: CD45RA+ positively selected. The source of this sequence is a man younger than 35 in good health. CDR3 amino acids: CASSLKGVRQPTGNTIYF. CDR3 in DNA: TGTGCCAGCAGCTTAAAAGGGGTTCGACAGCCCACTGGAAACACCATATATTTT.